This note documents a single TCR beta chain sequence. The ends were cut back, 4 bases at V and 2 bases at J, with 18 bases in the middle. Germline assignment: CDR1 MNHEY and CDR2 SMNVEV (reference sequence). The CDR3 covers 16 residues. The data stem from a study of blood T cell repertoires in COVID-19. Study-wide context: Donors in the United States, Italy and Spain gave samples during acute or convalescent COVID-19. Nucleic acid was either cDNA or gDNA, and it came from T cells, B-cell-depleted T cells, or PBMCs.

Per the original methods: Amplifying reference gene primers gave estimates of nucleated cell counts. TCRdb keeps only in-frame clones here, not all; method: immunoSEQ multiplex PCR. V and J calls and clone size are as listed in that table; D and trimming were resolved from the DNA. This sample has about 410,000 clones, with about nine tenths found just once. The rearrangement links TRBV27 to TRBJ2-7; possibly TRBD1 for D (6 bases). The sequence came from a woman aged 30 to 39 with active or convalescent COVID-19. Sequenced material: peripheral blood. The CDR3 nucleotides read TGTGCCAGCAGTTGGATCTCCGGGACAATGACCTACGAGCAGTACTTC. This gives the protein CASSWISGTMTYEQYF.